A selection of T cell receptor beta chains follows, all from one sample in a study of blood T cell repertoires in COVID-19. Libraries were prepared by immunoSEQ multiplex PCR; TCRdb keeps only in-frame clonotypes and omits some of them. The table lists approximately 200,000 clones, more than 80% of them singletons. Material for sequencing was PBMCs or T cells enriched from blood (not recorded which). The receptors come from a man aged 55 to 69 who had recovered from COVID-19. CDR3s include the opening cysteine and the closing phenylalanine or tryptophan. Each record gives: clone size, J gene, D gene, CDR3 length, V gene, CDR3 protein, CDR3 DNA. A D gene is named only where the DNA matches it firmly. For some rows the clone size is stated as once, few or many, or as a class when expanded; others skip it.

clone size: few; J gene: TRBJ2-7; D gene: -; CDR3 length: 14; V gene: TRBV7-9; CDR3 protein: CASSHPPGLYEQYF; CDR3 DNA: TGTGCCAGCAGCCACCCCCCGGGACTCTACGAGCAGTACTTC
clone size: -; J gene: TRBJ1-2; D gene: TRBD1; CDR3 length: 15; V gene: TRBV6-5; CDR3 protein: CASSPPDRDWQGYTF; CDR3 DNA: TGTGCCAGCAGTCCACCGGACAGGGATTGGCAAGGCTACACCTTC
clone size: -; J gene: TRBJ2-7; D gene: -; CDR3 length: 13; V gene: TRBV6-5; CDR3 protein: CASDRSVSYEQYF; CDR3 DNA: TGTGCCAGCGACAGAAGCGTTTCCTACGAGCAGTACTTC
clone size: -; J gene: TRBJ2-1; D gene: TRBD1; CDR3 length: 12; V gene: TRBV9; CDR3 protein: CASSEQGNEQFF; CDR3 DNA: TGTGCCAGCAGCGAACAGGGGAATGAGCAGTTCTTC
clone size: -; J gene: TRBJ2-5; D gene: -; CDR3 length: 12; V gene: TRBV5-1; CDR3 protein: CASSFPSETQYF; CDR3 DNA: TGCGCCAGCAGCTTTCCTTCAGAGACCCAGTACTTC
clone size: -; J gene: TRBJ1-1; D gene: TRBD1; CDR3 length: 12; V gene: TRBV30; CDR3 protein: CAWGTGRTEAFF; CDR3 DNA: TGTGCCTGGGGGACAGGGCGCACTGAAGCTTTCTTT
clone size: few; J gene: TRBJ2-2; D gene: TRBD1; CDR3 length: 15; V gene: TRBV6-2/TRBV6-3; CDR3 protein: CASSFQTGYAGELFF; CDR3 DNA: TGTGCCAGCAGTTTCCAGACAGGGTATGCAGGGGAGCTGTTTTTT
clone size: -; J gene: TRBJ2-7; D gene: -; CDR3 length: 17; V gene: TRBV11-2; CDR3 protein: CASSLGPAGTVAYEQYF; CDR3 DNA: TGTGCCAGCAGCTTAGGCCCTGCGGGGACGGTAGCCTACGAGCAGTACTTC
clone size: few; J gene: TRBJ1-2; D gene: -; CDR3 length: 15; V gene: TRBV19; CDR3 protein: CASRTDNPLNYGYTF; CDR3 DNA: TGTGCCAGTCGCACAGACAACCCGCTTAACTATGGCTACACCTTC
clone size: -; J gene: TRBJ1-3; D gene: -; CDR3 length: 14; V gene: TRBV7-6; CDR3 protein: CASSARPRGNTIYF; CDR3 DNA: TGTGCCAGCAGCGCCCGACCCAGGGGAAACACCATATATTTT
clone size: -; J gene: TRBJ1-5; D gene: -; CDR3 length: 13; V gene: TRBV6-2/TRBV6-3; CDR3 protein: CASSYRKNQPQHF; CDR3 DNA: TGTGCCAGCAGTTATAGAAAAAATCAGCCCCAGCATTTT
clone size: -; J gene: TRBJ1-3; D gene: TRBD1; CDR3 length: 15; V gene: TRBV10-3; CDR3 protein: CAISESTGAGNTIYF; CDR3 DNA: TGTGCCATCAGTGAGTCTACAGGGGCTGGAAACACCATATATTTT
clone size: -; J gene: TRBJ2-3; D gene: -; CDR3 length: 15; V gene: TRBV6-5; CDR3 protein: CASTRLGASTDTQYF; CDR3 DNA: TGTGCCAGCACCCGACTAGGGGCTAGCACAGATACGCAGTATTTT
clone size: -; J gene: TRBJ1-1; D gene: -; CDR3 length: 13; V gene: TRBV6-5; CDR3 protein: CASSYALNTEAFF; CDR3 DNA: TGTGCCAGCAGTTACGCCCTAAACACTGAAGCTTTCTTT
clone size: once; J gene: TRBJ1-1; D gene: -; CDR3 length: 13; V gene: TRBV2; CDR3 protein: CASSWGQNTEAFF; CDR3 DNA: TGTGCCAGCAGTTGGGGACAGAACACTGAAGCTTTCTTT
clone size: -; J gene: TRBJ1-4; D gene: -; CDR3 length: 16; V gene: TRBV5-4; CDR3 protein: CASSLDSGRTNEKLFF; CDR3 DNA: TGTGCCAGCAGCTTGGACAGTGGGAGGACTAATGAAAAACTGTTTTTT
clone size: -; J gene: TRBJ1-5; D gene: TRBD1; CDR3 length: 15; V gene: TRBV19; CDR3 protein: CASRLQGNSNQPQHF; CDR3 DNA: TGTGCCAGTAGGTTACAGGGGAATAGCAATCAGCCCCAGCATTTT
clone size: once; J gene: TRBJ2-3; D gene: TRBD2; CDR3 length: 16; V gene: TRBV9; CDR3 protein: CASSVTWRGGRDTQYF; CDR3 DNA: TGTGCCAGCAGCGTGACGTGGCGGGGGGGCCGAGATACGCAGTATTTT
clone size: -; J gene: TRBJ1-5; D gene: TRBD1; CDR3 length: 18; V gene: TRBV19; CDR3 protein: CASSIDTGTGGGNQPQHF; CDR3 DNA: TGTGCCAGTAGTATAGATACCGGGACAGGGGGGGGCAATCAGCCCCAGCATTTT
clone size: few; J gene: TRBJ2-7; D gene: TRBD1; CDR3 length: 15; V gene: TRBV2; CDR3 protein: CASSPDRGISYEQYF; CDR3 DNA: TGTGCCAGCAGTCCGGACAGGGGGATCTCCTACGAGCAGTACTTC
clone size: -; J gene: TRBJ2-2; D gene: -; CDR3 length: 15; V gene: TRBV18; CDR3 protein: CASSPDTSGTGELFF; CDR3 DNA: TGTGCCAGCTCACCCGACACCTCAGGGACCGGGGAGCTGTTTTTT
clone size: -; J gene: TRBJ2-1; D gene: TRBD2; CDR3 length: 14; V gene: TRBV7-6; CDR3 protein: CASSNQRGVTEQFF; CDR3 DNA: TGTGCCAGCAGCAATCAGCGGGGCGTCACTGAGCAGTTCTTC
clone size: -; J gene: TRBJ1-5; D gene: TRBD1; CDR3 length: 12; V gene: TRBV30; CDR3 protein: CAWSYQGEPQHF; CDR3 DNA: TGTGCCTGGAGTTATCAGGGGGAGCCCCAGCATTTT
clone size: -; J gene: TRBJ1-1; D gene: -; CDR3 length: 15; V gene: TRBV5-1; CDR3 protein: CASSFIDRLNTEAFF; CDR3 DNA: TGCGCCAGCAGCTTTATTGACAGACTGAACACTGAAGCTTTCTTT
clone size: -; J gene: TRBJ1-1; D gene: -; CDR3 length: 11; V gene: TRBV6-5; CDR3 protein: CASRRDTEAFF; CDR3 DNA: TGTGCCAGCAGAAGAGACACTGAAGCTTTCTTT
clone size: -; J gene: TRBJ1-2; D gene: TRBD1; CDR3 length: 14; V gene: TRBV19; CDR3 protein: CASSVQGANYGYTF; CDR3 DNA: TGTGCCAGTAGTGTACAGGGGGCTAACTATGGCTACACCTTC
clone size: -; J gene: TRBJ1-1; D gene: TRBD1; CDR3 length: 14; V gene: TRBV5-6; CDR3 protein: CASSLVAGGTEAFF; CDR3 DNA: TGTGCCAGCAGCTTGGTGGCAGGGGGGACTGAAGCTTTCTTT
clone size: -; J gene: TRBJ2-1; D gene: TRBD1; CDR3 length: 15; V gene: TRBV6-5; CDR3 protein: CASSSLDRGIDEQFF; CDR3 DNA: TGTGCCAGCAGCTCCTTGGACAGGGGGATAGATGAGCAGTTCTTC
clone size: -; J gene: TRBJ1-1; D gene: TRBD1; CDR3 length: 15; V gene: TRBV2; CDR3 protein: CASSPPGQVNTEAFF; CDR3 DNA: TGTGCCAGCAGTCCCCCCGGACAGGTTAACACTGAAGCTTTCTTT
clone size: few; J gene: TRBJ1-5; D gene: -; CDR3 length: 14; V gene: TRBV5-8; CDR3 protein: CASSILRGNQPQHF; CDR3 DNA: TGTGCCAGCAGCATCCTTCGGGGAAACCAGCCCCAGCATTTT
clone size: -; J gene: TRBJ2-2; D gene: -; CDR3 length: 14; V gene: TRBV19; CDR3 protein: CASSELLNTGELFF; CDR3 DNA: TGTGCCAGTAGTGAACTGCTGAACACCGGGGAGCTGTTTTTT